Given below is one TCR beta chain in context. Antigen unknown. The data were obtained in a study of PD-1 blockade in mismatch repair-deficient tumors. In the study overall: Enrolled about 2013-2017, patients had progressing, pretreated mismatch repair-deficient cancers of about a dozen types.

Germline CDR1 MGHDK, CDR2 SYGVNS. The CDR3 sequence is 16 residues long. V was clipped by 8 bases and J by 1 base; unmatched bases: 10. Study conclusions and caveats: After pembrolizumab, tumor-resident clones rose rapidly, then generally contracted before radiologic responses.

Libraries were prepared by immunoSEQ multiplex PCR; TCRdb keeps only in-frame clonotypes and omits some of them. The data contain 100,000 or so clones, approximately 83% of them singletons. Every patient had mismatch repair deficiency by PCR or immunohistochemistry. TCRs were sequenced from three patients responding to pembrolizumab. Sequenced here: peripheral blood, sampled less than 37 weeks after starting pembrolizumab. The V and J genes are TRBV25-1 and TRBJ2-2; 7 bases line up with TRBD2. This receptor was taken from an adult with mismatch repair-deficient cancer. As DNA, the CDR3 is TGTGCCAGCGGGTTTGGGTCGGGAGGGAACACCGGGGAGCTGTTTTTT. Protein sequence: CASGFGSGGNTGELFF.